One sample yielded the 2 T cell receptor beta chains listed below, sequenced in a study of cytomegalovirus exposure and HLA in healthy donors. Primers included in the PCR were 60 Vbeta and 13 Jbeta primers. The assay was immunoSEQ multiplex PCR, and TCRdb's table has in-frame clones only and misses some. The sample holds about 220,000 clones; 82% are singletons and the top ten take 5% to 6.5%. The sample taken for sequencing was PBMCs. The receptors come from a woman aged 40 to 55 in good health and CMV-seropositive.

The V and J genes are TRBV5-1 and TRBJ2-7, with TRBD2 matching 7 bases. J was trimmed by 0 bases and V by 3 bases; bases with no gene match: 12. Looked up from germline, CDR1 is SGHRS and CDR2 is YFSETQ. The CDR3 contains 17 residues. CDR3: CASSWGGERYSSYEQYF. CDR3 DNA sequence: TGCGCCAGCAGCTGGGGGGGGGAGCGGTATAGCTCCTACGAGCAGTACTTC.

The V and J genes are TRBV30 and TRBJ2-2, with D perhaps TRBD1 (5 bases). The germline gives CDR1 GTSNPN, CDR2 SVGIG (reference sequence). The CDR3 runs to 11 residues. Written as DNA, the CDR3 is TGTGCTTGGGGCTTGGCCGGGGAGCTGTTTTTT. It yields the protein CAWGLAGELFF.